This T cell receptor (beta chain) was captured by sequencing in a study of blood T cell repertoires in COVID-19. The CDR3 runs 13 residues. V was shortened by 3 bases and J by 4 bases, with 10 bases between the two germline ends. CDR1 SGDLS and CDR2 YYNGEE come from the germline V gene. The repertoire was sequenced with immunoSEQ multiplex PCR; TCRdb's copy has only in-frame clones and lacks some. The data contain about 670,000 clones, 85% to 90% of them singletons. The table lists this clone with a count of one. Sequenced: peripheral blood. The clonotype comes from a woman aged 18-29 years with acute or convalescent COVID-19. The chain has TRBV9 and TRBJ1-2; D gene unclear. The CDR3: CASSATGSYGYTF. CDR3 coding DNA: TGTGCCAGCAGCGCCACCGGGAGCTATGGCTACACCTTC.